This record concerns one T cell receptor (beta chain) sequence. Its antigen is unknown. The CDR3 runs to 14 residues. Germline CDR1 reads MNHEY; CDR2 reads SVGAGI. Trimming cost V 0 bases and J 0 bases, with 6 bases left between them. This sample was taken from a study of T-cell reconstitution after alpha-beta-depleted transplantation in children. A library of TCRbeta sequences, prepared with unique molecular identifiers, was generated. MiXCR, run by TCRdb on the PCR reads, gives a single entry per CDR3 protein. The repertoire holds some 550,000 distinct CDR3 sequences, approximately 22% seen once, with less than 15% in the top ten. Study-wide points: Surviving thymic progenitors and recipient T cells were the source of high TCRbeta diversity at day 60 in some patients. As was reported, about two months after transplant, alpha-beta T cells came from several hundred expanded graft clones. Newly made T cells mostly supplied T-cell counts and diversity one year after transplant.

Sequenced here: PBMCs, mostly from graft donor cells, sampled 360 days after TCRalphabeta/CD19-depleted stem cell transplant. The TCR comes from a boy under three years old who had a stem cell transplant for acute myeloid leukemia, so the T cells may come from the graft donor. The chain uses TRBV6-5 and TRBJ2-7; D remains ambiguous. The chain's CDR3 is CASSYSGNSYEQYF. CDR3 nucleotide sequence: TGTGCCAGCAGTTACTCGGGGAACTCCTACGAGCAGTACTTC.